Listed below are T cell receptor beta chains from one sample, sequenced in a study of neurological immune-mediated disorders. Using its own MiXCR run on the 5' RACE reads, TCRdb lists one record per CDR3 protein. The table records roughly 76,000 distinct CDR3 sequences, 13% to 15% of them present only once. Material for sequencing was PBMCs. These receptors all come from a woman in her fifties or sixties in good health. Each CDR3 is given with its conserved first and last residue. The D gene is left open where the match is weak. The listing skips clone size in some rows; elsewhere it reads once, few, many or a size class.

TRBV7-2	few	TRBJ2-1	NA	12	CASSFGENEQFF	TGTGCCAGCAGCTTTGGGGAGAATGAGCAGTTCTTC
TRBV11-3	many	TRBJ2-3	TRBD1	19	CASSSPGQGVTFPTDTQYF	TGTGCCAGCAGCTCTCCGGGACAGGGAGTAACCTTTCCCACAGATACGCAGTATTTT
TRBV28	many	TRBJ2-1	NA	16	CASSLGGLRGRNEQFF	TGTGCCAGCAGTTTAGGGGGTCTCAGGGGACGCAATGAGCAGTTCTTC
TRBV7-9	NA	TRBJ2-2	NA	13	CASSWGANGELFF	TGTGCCAGCAGCTGGGGGGCCAACGGGGAGCTGTTTTTT
TRBV10-3	many	TRBJ2-6	NA	14	CAIMGSSGANVLTF	TGTGCCATCATGGGGAGCTCTGGGGCCAACGTCCTGACTTTC
TRBV20-1	NA	TRBJ2-3	TRBD2	15	CSAKTGGRGTDMQYF	TGCAGTGCCAAGACTGGCGGGAGGGGGACAGATATGCAGTATTTT
TRBV7-4	NA	TRBJ1-5	TRBD1	19	CADSSPRDRGVGFNQPQHF	TGTGCCGACAGCTCGCCCCGGGACAGGGGGGTCGGTTTCAATCAGCCCCAGCATTTT
TRBV5-1	NA	TRBJ2-7	NA	14	CASSLGTPTYEQYF	TGCGCCAGCAGCTTGGGGACACCCACCTACGAGCAGTACTTC
TRBV12-3/TRBV12-4	many	TRBJ2-6	NA	15	CASTPGVSGANVLTF	TGTGCCAGCACCCCAGGGGTCTCTGGGGCCAACGTCCTGACTTTC
TRBV7-6	NA	TRBJ2-1	TRBD2	17	CASSSYSAGGLVSEQFF	TGTGCCAGCAGCTCGTACTCAGCGGGAGGGCTCGTTTCGGAGCAGTTCTTC
TRBV7-3	NA	TRBJ2-3	NA	14	CASSPGEVTDTQYF	TGTGCCAGCAGCCCTGGGGAAGTCACAGATACGCAGTATTTT
TRBV5-1	many	TRBJ1-2	TRBD1	15	CASSLDRGDDYGYTF	TGCGCCAGCAGCTTGGACAGGGGGGATGACTATGGCTACACCTTC
TRBV7-2	NA	TRBJ2-7	NA	14	CASSFDRNSYEQYF	TGTGCCAGCAGCTTCGACAGAAACTCCTACGAGCAGTACTTC
TRBV24-1	many	TRBJ2-3	NA	15	CATSDSSFSTDTQYF	TGTGCCACCAGTGACTCCTCGTTCTCCACAGATACGCAGTATTTT
TRBV12-3/TRBV12-4	many	TRBJ2-1	NA	17	CASRTGGGKSGWDEQFF	TGTGCCAGCAGGACCGGAGGCGGGAAGTCAGGGTGGGATGAGCAGTTCTTC
TRBV7-2	many	TRBJ2-6	NA	15	CASSVDTSGANVLTF	TGTGCCAGCAGCGTAGACACCTCTGGGGCCAACGTCCTGACTTTC
TRBV28	many	TRBJ2-5	NA	11	CASGRTEGQYF	TGTGCCAGCGGCCGCACTGAGGGCCAGTACTTC
TRBV5-4	many	TRBJ2-5	TRBD2	17	CASSFSTSGVSQETQYF	TGTGCCAGCAGCTTTTCGACTAGCGGGGTTTCACAAGAGACCCAGTACTTC
TRBV5-1	many	TRBJ1-1	TRBD1	15	CASSWDRGGGTEAFF	TGCGCCAGCAGCTGGGACAGGGGGGGAGGGACTGAAGCTTTCTTT
TRBV3-1	many	TRBJ2-7	NA	13	CASSQDGGNEQYF	TGTGCCAGCAGCCAAGATGGCGGCAACGAGCAGTACTTC
TRBV7-9	many	TRBJ1-1	TRBD1	13	CASSDRQGFQAFF	TGTGCCAGCAGCGACAGACAGGGATTTCAAGCTTTCTTT
TRBV6-1	many	TRBJ2-5	NA	14	CASSLFGYQETQYF	TGTGCCAGCAGTTTGTTCGGGTACCAAGAGACCCAGTACTTC
TRBV5-1	many	TRBJ2-1	TRBD2	15	CASSSTAGGRNEQFF	TGCGCCAGCAGCTCCACAGCGGGAGGAAGGAATGAGCAGTTCTTC
TRBV20-1	many	TRBJ2-3	NA	15	CSATRGVVKGDTQYF	TGCAGTGCTACCCGTGGCGTGGTGAAGGGGGATACGCAGTATTTT
TRBV24-1	many	TRBJ1-1	NA	13	CATSEFEDTEAFF	TGTGCCACCAGTGAATTCGAGGACACTGAAGCTTTCTTT
TRBV28	many	TRBJ1-2	TRBD1	15	CASSPTLDRGYGYTF	TGTGCCAGCAGTCCGACCCTGGACAGGGGATATGGCTACACCTTC
TRBV5-1	many	TRBJ2-7	NA	14	CASSSIIGSYEQYF	TGCGCCAGCAGTTCGATTATTGGGAGTTACGAGCAGTACTTC
TRBV5-1	many	TRBJ2-1	TRBD2	15	CASSFGSGDYNEQFF	TGCGCCAGCAGCTTTGGTAGCGGGGATTACAATGAGCAGTTCTTC
TRBV5-1	many	TRBJ2-7	NA	11	CASRGSYEQYF	TGCGCCAGCAGGGGCTCCTACGAGCAGTACTTC
TRBV10-3	few	TRBJ2-7	NA	12	CAISGGSSSQYF	TGTGCCATCAGTGGCGGCTCCTCGTCCCAGTACTTC
TRBV12-3/TRBV12-4	many	TRBJ2-4	NA	14	CASSPRVAKNIQYF	TGTGCCAGCAGCCCAAGAGTAGCCAAAAACATTCAGTACTTC
TRBV7-2	many	TRBJ2-7	TRBD2	20	CASSLGVLGLAGGAHSEQYF	TGTGCCAGCAGCTTAGGGGTTCTTGGGCTAGCGGGGGGAGCCCACAGTGAGCAGTACTTC
TRBV6-2/TRBV6-3	NA	TRBJ2-4	NA	15	CASSYGPDAKNIQYF	TGTGCCAGCAGTTACGGTCCGGACGCCAAAAACATTCAGTACTTC
TRBV27	NA	TRBJ1-6	TRBD1	12	CASRRGLSPLHF	TGTGCCAGCAGGAGGGGGCTTTCACCCCTCCACTTT
TRBV7-8	NA	TRBJ2-7	TRBD1	15	CASSPGTGNTYEQYF	TGTGCCAGCAGCCCTGGGACAGGAAATACCTACGAGCAGTACTTC
TRBV10-3	many	TRBJ1-1	TRBD1	14	CAISRTGINTEAFF	TGTGCCATCAGTAGGACAGGGATAAACACTGAAGCTTTCTTT
TRBV5-1	few	TRBJ2-5	NA	14	CASTPTTNQETQYF	TGCGCCAGCACCCCCACCACAAACCAAGAGACCCAGTACTTC
TRBV5-1	many	TRBJ2-5	NA	14	CASSPRITGETQYF	TGCGCCAGCAGCCCTCGCATCACGGGAGAGACCCAGTACTTC
TRBV6-1	many	TRBJ1-1	NA	14	CASSDPSMNTEAFF	TGTGCCAGCAGTGACCCCAGCATGAACACTGAAGCTTTCTTT
TRBV3-1	many	TRBJ2-4	NA	11	CASSPGNIQYF	TGTGCCAGCAGCCCCGGGAACATTCAGTACTTC
TRBV2	many	TRBJ2-2	NA	12	CASKITAGELFF	TGTGCCAGCAAGATTACAGCCGGGGAGCTGTTTTTT
TRBV20-1	many	TRBJ2-5	NA	15	CSARDPGRRGETQYF	TGCAGTGCTAGAGATCCGGGCAGGCGGGGAGAGACCCAGTACTTC
TRBV5-1	many	TRBJ2-1	NA	16	CASSRLGGAAYNEQFF	TGCGCCAGCAGTAGATTGGGGGGGGCTGCCTACAATGAGCAGTTCTTC
TRBV9	many	TRBJ1-2	NA	14	CASSPVGASNGYTF	TGTGCCAGCAGCCCAGTGGGGGCTTCGAATGGCTACACCTTC
TRBV20-1	many	TRBJ2-7	TRBD1	14	CSAYGTADSYEQYF	TGCAGTGCTTACGGGACAGCAGACTCCTACGAGCAGTACTTC
TRBV29-1	NA	TRBJ1-1	NA	12	CSALTGRTEAFF	TGCAGCGCCTTAACAGGAAGGACTGAAGCTTTCTTT